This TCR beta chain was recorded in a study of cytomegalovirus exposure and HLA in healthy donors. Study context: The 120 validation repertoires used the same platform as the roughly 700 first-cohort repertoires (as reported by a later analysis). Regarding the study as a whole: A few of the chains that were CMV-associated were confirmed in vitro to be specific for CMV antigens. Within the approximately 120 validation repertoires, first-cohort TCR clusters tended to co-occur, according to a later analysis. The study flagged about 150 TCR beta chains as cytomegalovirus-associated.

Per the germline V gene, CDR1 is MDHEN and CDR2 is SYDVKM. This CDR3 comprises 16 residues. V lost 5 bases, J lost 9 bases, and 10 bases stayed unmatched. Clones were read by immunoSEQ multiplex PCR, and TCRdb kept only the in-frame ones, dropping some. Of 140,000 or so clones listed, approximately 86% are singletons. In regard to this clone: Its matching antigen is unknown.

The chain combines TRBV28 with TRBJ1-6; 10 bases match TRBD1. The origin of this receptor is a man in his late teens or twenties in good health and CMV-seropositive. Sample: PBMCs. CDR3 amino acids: CASSPPWDRGISPLHF. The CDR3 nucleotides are TGTGCCAGCAGTCCGCCCTGGGACAGGGGCATTTCACCCCTCCACTTT.